This is a list of T cell receptor beta chains from one sample in a study of PD-L1 blockade in urothelial cancer. The protocol was immunoSEQ multiplex PCR, while the TCRdb copy is restricted to in-frame clones and leaves out a portion. The data contain over a thousand clones, roughly 36% of them singletons. This sample comprised tumor tissue, obtained before atezolizumab (anti-PD-L1) treatment. The source of these receptors is a man aged 60-69 years with urothelial cancer. CDR3s include the opening cysteine and the closing phenylalanine or tryptophan. D genes are given only for firm matches. Size values are once, few and many counts, or a class for expanded clones, and some rows have none.

V	D	size	J	length	CDR3	DNA
TRBV9	TRBD1	medium-sized	TRBJ2-7	15	CASSVDGQGAWEQYF	TGTGCCAGCAGCGTAGACGGACAGGGGGCGTGGGAGCAGTACTTC
TRBV18	.	.	TRBJ1-2	16	CASSPRARDYDYGYTF	TGTGCCAGCTCACCACGGGCGAGGGATTACGACTATGGCTACACCTTC
TRBV19	TRBD1	few	TRBJ1-1	14	CASSTQGANTEAFF	TGTGCCAGTAGCACACAGGGGGCCAACACTGAAGCTTTCTTT
TRBV29-1	.	.	TRBJ2-7	13	CIAFRGIGYEQYF	TGCATAGCTTTTAGGGGGATAGGCTACGAGCAGTACTTC
TRBV11-3	.	few	TRBJ2-3	15	CASSLVAGNTDTQYF	TGTGCCAGCAGCTTAGTAGCAGGAAACACAGATACGCAGTATTTT
TRBV18	TRBD1	.	TRBJ1-5	19	CASSPGQAAGRYSNQPQHF	TGTGCCAGCTCACCGGGACAGGCCGCTGGTCGCTATAGCAATCAGCCCCAGCATTTT
TRBV19	TRBD1	.	TRBJ1-1	15	CASKWAGTEKTEAFF	TGTGCCAGTAAGTGGGCCGGGACAGAGAAAACTGAAGCTTTCTTT
TRBV6-8	.	.	TRBJ1-1	12	CASTGRNTEAFF	TGTGCCAGCACCGGGAGGAACACTGAAGCTTTCTTT
TRBV19	.	.	TRBJ1-1	13	CASSPRDRYEAFF	TGTGCCAGTAGTCCTCGCGACAGGTACGAAGCTTTCTTT
TRBV9	TRBD1	few	TRBJ1-6	14	CASSAAGQGPPYHF	TGTGCCAGCAGCGCCGCGGGACAGGGGCCGCCCTACCACTTT
TRBV19	.	.	TRBJ2-2	11	CASNPGGELFF	TGTGCCAGTAACCCGGGCGGGGAGCTGTTTTTT
TRBV6-8	.	.	TRBJ1-5	12	CASSNGPQPQHF	TGTGCCAGCAGTAATGGGCCTCAGCCCCAGCATTTT
TRBV19	TRBD1	.	TRBJ1-2	15	CASSPGTATNYGYTF	TGTGCCAGTAGCCCCGGGACAGCCACTAACTATGGCTACACCTTC
TRBV14	.	.	TRBJ2-7	15	CASSQVGQSRYEQYF	TGTGCCAGCAGCCAAGTGGGGCAGAGCCGCTACGAGCAGTACTTC
TRBV11-3	TRBD1	medium-sized	TRBJ2-4	15	CASSFGGQGVNIQYF	TGTGCCAGCAGCTTCGGGGGACAGGGTGTAAACATTCAGTACTTC
TRBV6-7	.	.	TRBJ2-7	11	CASSGLYEQYF	TGTGCCAGCAGTGGGCTATACGAGCAGTACTTC
TRBV19	TRBD2	.	TRBJ2-2	17	CASRTTWGRANGGELFF	TGTGCCAGTAGAACGACTTGGGGGAGGGCCAACGGCGGGGAGCTGTTTTTT
TRBV2	.	.	TRBJ2-5	13	CASSIDRQETQYF	TGTGCCAGCAGTATCGACAGACAAGAGACCCAGTACTTC
TRBV5-1	TRBD1	.	TRBJ1-1	15	CASSPTTGVGTEAFF	TGCGCCAGCAGCCCGACAACAGGGGTAGGCACTGAAGCTTTCTTT
TRBV10-2	TRBD2	.	TRBJ2-2	17	CASSDADPGGYNGELFF	TGCGCCAGCAGTGATGCGGACCCGGGAGGGTACAACGGGGAGCTGTTTTTT
TRBV19	.	.	TRBJ1-1	14	CASSPLGANTEAFF	TGTGCCAGTAGTCCTTTGGGGGCGAACACTGAAGCTTTTTTT
TRBV5-1	TRBD2	.	TRBJ2-1	15	CASSLELAGYNEQFF	TGCGCCAGCAGCTTGGAGCTAGCGGGGTACAATGAGCAGTTCTTC
TRBV11-3	.	large	TRBJ1-6	16	CASSLQVNLFVSSLHF	TGTGCCAGCAGTTTACAAGTAAACCTTTTCGTTTCGTCCCTCCACTTT
TRBV19	.	.	TRBJ2-2	16	CASSRPRASPTGELFF	TGTGCCAGTAGCAGACCGCGGGCCAGCCCCACCGGGGAGCTGTTTTTT
TRBV10-2	TRBD1	few	TRBJ1-4	15	CASSESPRGREKLFF	TGCGCCAGCAGTGAGTCCCCCAGGGGGCGGGAAAAACTGTTTTTT
TRBV19	.	once	TRBJ1-1	14	CASSIRGGRTEAFF	TGTGCCAGTAGTATCCGGGGGGGGAGGACTGAAGCTTTCTTT
TRBV29-1	TRBD2	.	TRBJ2-7	13	CSPRASGPYEQYF	TGCAGCCCGCGGGCTAGCGGCCCCTACGAGCAGTACTTC
TRBV6-8	.	.	TRBJ2-5	14	CASSYRTRPGTQYF	TGTGCCAGCAGTTACAGGACTCGTCCCGGAACCCAGTACTTC
TRBV29-1	TRBD1	.	TRBJ1-2	12	CSVWTGEGGYTF	TGCAGCGTTTGGACAGGGGAGGGTGGCTACACCTTC
TRBV6-8	TRBD2	.	TRBJ2-3	18	CASSYPAAGGRRTDTQYF	TGTGCCAGCAGTTACCCGGCGGCGGGAGGGCGACGCACAGATACGCAGTATTTT
TRBV9	TRBD1	.	TRBJ1-2	15	CASSEAGWQGDGYTF	TGTGCCAGCAGTGAAGCTGGATGGCAGGGGGATGGCTACACCTTC
TRBV18	.	.	TRBJ2-1	16	CASSPEIGSSYNEQFF	TGTGCCAGCTCACCAGAGATAGGCAGCTCCTACAATGAGCAGTTCTTC
TRBV18	TRBD1	.	TRBJ1-4	16	CASSPYRRGQNEKLFF	TGTGCCAGCTCACCATATAGGAGGGGGCAAAATGAAAAACTGTTTTTT
TRBV18	TRBD2	.	TRBJ2-7	14	CASARSGLAYEQYF	TGTGCCAGCGCACGATCGGGACTAGCCTACGAGCAGTACTTC
TRBV1	.	.	TRBJ2-1	15	CASSQGWGLVNEQFF	TGCGCCAGCAGCCAAGGTTGGGGACTAGTCAATGAGCAGTTCTTC
TRBV15	.	.	TRBJ1-1	15	CATSRDGTLNTEAFF	TGTGCCACCAGCAGAGATGGGACCCTGAACACTGAAGCTTTCTTT
TRBV29-1	.	.	TRBJ1-4	13	CSVEQATEEKLFF	TGCAGCGTTGAGCAGGCCACGGAGGAAAAACTGTTTTTT
TRBV14	.	.	TRBJ1-1	13	CASSQSIYTEAFF	TGTGCCAGCAGCCAAAGCATCTACACTGAAGCTTTCTTT
TRBV29-1	.	.	TRBJ1-2	13	CSGSGMGTGGYTF	TGCAGCGGATCGGGGATGGGGACGGGAGGCTACACCTTC
TRBV19	.	.	TRBJ2-2	12	CASRPIPGELFF	TGTGCCAGTCGCCCCATTCCCGGGGAGCTGTTTTTT